This is a list of T cell receptor beta chains from one sample in a study of blood T cell repertoires in COVID-19. Method: immunoSEQ multiplex PCR; TCRdb's copy keeps in-frame clones and lacks some. The table shows 29,000 or so clones, with approximately 80% occurring only once. The sample was peripheral blood. The receptors here all came from an older woman with acute or convalescent COVID-19. The CDR3 runs from the conserved cysteine through the conserved F or W. D genes are given only for firm matches. The listing skips clone size in some rows; elsewhere it reads once, few, many or a size class.

j_gene | d_gene | v_gene | abundance | CDR3aa | CDR3nt
TRBJ2-3 | TRBD2 | TRBV9 | - | CASSARLAGIGGDTQYF | TGTGCCAGCAGCGCCCGACTAGCGGGGATAGGAGGAGATACGCAGTATTTT
TRBJ1-5 | TRBD1 | TRBV6-2/TRBV6-3 | - | CASSWDRKGYSNQPQHF | TGTGCCAGCAGTTGGGACAGGAAAGGATATAGCAATCAGCCCCAGCATTTT
TRBJ2-5 | TRBD2 | TRBV6-5 | few | CATNRLAGEQETQYF | TGTGCCACCAACAGACTAGCGGGGGAACAAGAGACCCAGTACTTC
TRBJ1-1 | - | TRBV5-1 | - | CASSLETVSREAFF | TGCGCCAGCAGCTTGGAGACAGTATCCCGTGAAGCTTTCTTT
TRBJ1-1 | - | TRBV5-1 | once | CASSLDQIEAFF | TGCGCCAGCAGCTTGGACCAGATTGAAGCTTTCTTT
TRBJ1-1 | - | TRBV6-5 | - | CASRTGSTEAFF | TGTGCCAGCAGAACAGGGAGTACTGAAGCTTTCTTT
TRBJ2-1 | TRBD2 | TRBV9 | - | CASSVEPSGRSDNEQFF | TGTGCCAGCAGCGTAGAGCCTAGCGGGAGGTCCGACAATGAGCAGTTCTTC
TRBJ2-7 | - | TRBV10-2 | - | CASIISLASSYEQYF | TGCGCCAGCATTATTTCCCTAGCGTCGTCCTACGAGCAGTACTTC
TRBJ2-3 | TRBD2 | TRBV24-1 | few | CATSRAGGTDTQYF | TGTGCCACCAGCCGAGCGGGAGGCACAGATACGCAGTATTTT
TRBJ1-1 | TRBD1 | TRBV27 | - | CASALNGQGAEAFF | TGTGCCAGCGCCCTGAACGGACAGGGGGCTGAAGCTTTCTTT
TRBJ2-7 | TRBD1 | TRBV28 | medium-sized | CASNLPSGGVEQYF | TGTGCCAGCAATCTCCCTTCAGGGGGCGTCGAGCAGTACTTC
TRBJ1-1 | - | TRBV19 | - | CASSNRDSYSLTEAFF | TGTGCCAGTAGTAACCGGGACTCATATTCCCTCACTGAAGCTTTCTTT
TRBJ1-6 | TRBD1 | TRBV5-4 | - | CASSLEGQGASPLHF | TGTGCCAGCAGCTTGGAGGGACAGGGGGCATCGCCCCTCCACTTT
TRBJ2-1 | - | TRBV18 | - | CASSREASRPHEQFF | TGTGCCAGCTCACGAGAGGCTAGTCGGCCGCATGAGCAGTTCTTC
TRBJ2-1 | TRBD2 | TRBV7-2 | - | CASSTPGLAGGLREQFF | TGTGCCAGCAGCACACCGGGACTAGCGGGAGGGCTCCGGGAGCAGTTCTTC
TRBJ2-2 | - | TRBV5-1 | - | CASSREPGNTGELFF | TGCGCCAGCAGCCGAGAGCCGGGGAACACCGGGGAGCTGTTTTTT
TRBJ2-3 | TRBD2 | TRBV7-7 | - | CASSLTSGRADTQYF | TGTGCTAGCAGCTTAACTAGCGGAAGGGCAGATACGCAGTATTTT
TRBJ2-2 | TRBD1 | TRBV7-3 | - | CASSRTGNTGELFF | TGTGCCAGCAGCAGGACAGGAAACACCGGGGAGCTGTTTTTT
TRBJ2-5 | - | TRBV9 | once | CASSPRAGSETQYF | TGTGCCAGCAGCCCCCGGGCGGGGTCCGAGACCCAGTACTTC
TRBJ2-1 | TRBD2 | TRBV10-3 | - | CAISEGLAGGLSSYNEQFF | TGTGCCATCAGTGAAGGGCTAGCGGGAGGACTGAGCTCCTACAATGAGCAGTTCTTC
TRBJ1-5 | - | TRBV27 | - | CASSIGQGNQPQHF | TGTGCCAGCAGCATCGGCCAGGGTAATCAGCCCCAGCATTTT
TRBJ1-2 | TRBD1 | TRBV19 | - | CASSTSRDRQPNGYTF | TGTGCCAGTAGTACCTCGCGGGACAGACAACCCAATGGCTACACCTTC
TRBJ2-2 | TRBD1 | TRBV11-2 | once | CASSLAGGRTGELFF | TGTGCCAGCAGCTTAGCAGGGGGTCGCACCGGGGAGCTGTTTTTT
TRBJ2-1 | - | TRBV29-1 | - | CSVDDNEQFF | TGCAGCGTTGACGACAATGAGCAGTTCTTC
TRBJ1-4 | - | TRBV27 | - | CASSLYRSTNEKLFF | TGTGCCAGCAGTTTATACCGGTCAACTAATGAAAAACTGTTTTTT
TRBJ2-5 | TRBD1 | TRBV6-2/TRBV6-3 | - | CASSPLDRGETQYF | TGTGCCAGCAGCCCACTCGACAGGGGCGAGACCCAGTACTTC
TRBJ1-1 | TRBD1 | TRBV19 | - | CASSPGTGGMVAFF | TGTGCCAGTAGTCCCGGGACAGGGGGAATGGTGGCTTTCTTT
TRBJ1-3 | - | TRBV7-6 | once | CASSLAPGGGNTIYF | TGTGCCAGCAGCTTAGCGCCAGGTGGTGGAAACACCATATATTTT
TRBJ2-1 | TRBD2 | TRBV9 | few | CASSAVGVRGGLYNEQFF | TGTGCCAGCAGCGCCGTCGGTGTGCGGGGGGGCCTATACAATGAGCAGTTCTTC
TRBJ2-5 | - | TRBV7-2 | - | CASSHSKGRETQYF | TGTGCCAGCAGCCATTCAAAAGGGAGAGAGACCCAGTACTTC
TRBJ1-1 | - | TRBV5-6 | - | CASSLTTGTRNTEAFF | TGTGCCAGCAGCTTGACGACAGGTACACGGAACACTGAAGCTTTCTTT
TRBJ2-1 | TRBD2 | TRBV5-1 | - | CASSTMTSGSINEQFF | TGCGCCAGCAGCACCATGACTAGCGGGAGTATCAATGAGCAGTTCTTC
TRBJ2-2 | - | TRBV5-1 | once | CASSSKGQTNTGELFF | TGCGCCAGCAGCTCCAAGGGGCAAACGAACACCGGGGAGCTGTTTTTT
TRBJ2-5 | TRBD2 | TRBV3-1/TRBV3-2 | - | CASSLRVAGQETQYF | TGTGCCAGCAGCCTTCGGGTAGCGGGACAAGAGACCCAGTACTTC
TRBJ2-1 | TRBD2 | TRBV28 | - | CASSPIRYNGRNHEQFF | TGTGCCAGCAGCCCGATCCGGTACAACGGGAGGAATCATGAGCAGTTCTTC
TRBJ2-7 | - | TRBV9 | - | CASSPGGGTDEQYF | TGTGCCAGCAGCCCTGGGGGGGGCACGGACGAGCAGTACTTC
TRBJ2-7 | - | TRBV28 | - | CASSQGVTAVSYEQYF | TGTGCCAGCAGCCAAGGCGTGACAGCAGTATCCTACGAGCAGTACTTC
TRBJ2-7 | - | TRBV28 | - | CASSLGGPRSYEQYF | TGTGCCAGCAGTTTAGGAGGGCCCCGCTCCTACGAGCAGTACTTC
TRBJ2-1 | - | TRBV5-1 | - | CASSLSPGNEQFF | TGCGCCAGCAGCTTGAGTCCGGGTAATGAGCAGTTCTTC